What follows describes a single T cell receptor beta chain. Its cognate antigen is unknown. One entry per CDR3 protein results from TCRdb running MiXCR on the reads. The sample records approximately 1,000,000 distinct CDR3 sequences, about 33% being singletons. This CDR3 has 13 amino acids. Germline-derived CDR1 and CDR2 are LNHNV and YYDKDF (reference sequence). The ends were cut back, 0 bases at V and 2 bases at J, with 3 bases in the middle. This sample was taken from a study of T cell repertoires in cytomegalovirus infection. Across the study: Through public TCR beta signatures, both CMV infection and matching HLA type were indicated.

Findings and caveats of the study: Summed frequency of public TCR beta families distinguished CMV carriers with the relevant HLA. It was HLA-C-restricted CMV-specific TCR beta clonotypes that dominated the response ex vivo.

The rearrangement uses TRBV15 and TRBJ2-3; D not resolved. This specimen consisted of cultured CD8+ T cells from PBMCs, obtained from culture after CMV antigen stimulation. This TCR came from a human donor in good health (CMV status not recorded). Some clones in this sample may be carry-over from other donors' samples. The CDR3 region is CATSRDLTDTQYF. DNA for the CDR3: TGTGCCACCAGCAGAGATCTCACAGATACGCAGTATTTT.